The sequence of this T cell receptor (beta chain) was determined in a study of blood T cell repertoires in COVID-19 (TCRdb year 2020). With regard to the full study: Collaborator samples came from the United States, Italy and Spain and covered acute and convalescent phases of COVID-19. The prospective study material was composed of cDNA or gDNA derived from T cells, B-cell-depleted T cells, or PBMCs. The dataset comprised deeply sampled blood TCRbeta repertoires from subjects exposed to, actively infected with, or recovered from COVID-19. The repertoires were released in a freely available public database intended as a resource for research on the immune response to SARS-CoV-2. Samples came from the ongoing ImmuneRACE study (first 160 participants) plus 1,254 subjects from 6 global collaborators. A de-identified subject ID, COVID-19 status, age in years and sex were almost always included in the sample metadata. Where HLA class I and class II types were available, the types were taken from metadata supplied by the sample provider, not from assay-based typing.

General study outcomes and caveats: How much clinical and demographic metadata was included differed by source and by participant, and the metadata was provided uncurated.

TCRbeta CDR3 regions were amplified from genomic DNA by means of the immunoSEQ Assay, a bias-controlled multiplex PCR. The authors' analysis ran thus. The number of nucleated cells in each sample was estimated from the amplification of reference gene primers within the assay. To quantify the absolute abundance of each unique TCRbeta CDR3 rearrangement, sequence reads were collapsed and filtered. For each sample, productive Simpson clonality was calculated by taking the square root of Simpson's diversity index across productive rearrangements. TCRdb provides this immuneACCESS table in a form limited to in-frame rearrangements. Some clones are lacking; in checked studies, under half of them reflect an unresolved V gene, and why the rest are absent is not known. That table furnishes V, J and clone size, whereas the DNA furnished D and trimming. The sample yields 100,000 to 150,000 clones; roughly 86% were counted once. Around 10% of the sample comes from the top ten.

Turning to this clone: Its antigen is unknown. No base-level quality is on record; no much larger clone is a single base apart.

In the germline V gene, CDR1 corresponds to ENHRY and CDR2 to SYGVKD. The V end gives up 2 bases and the J end 3 bases, leaving 5 bases in the junction not matched to a gene. Its CDR3 holds 16 amino acids, cysteine through phenylalanine. Only the CDR3 DNA is retained, 48 bases long and in frame from the first base. One collaborating source in Seattle enrolled patients while the patients were actively infected and followed the patients over time throughout the course of disease. Collaborating institutions collected whole blood in K2EDTA tubes following their own protocols. For TCRbeta analysis, collaborators shipped samples as frozen whole blood, isolated PBMCs, or DNA extracted from either of those sample types.

Recombination linked TRBV10-3 to TRBJ2-2, with 8 bases in between that match TRBD1. The receptor was isolated from an older woman with COVID-19, enrolled during active disease. The sample taken for sequencing was peripheral blood. The CDR3 amino acid sequence is: CAISEIRGRDTGELFF. DNA sequence: TGTGCCATCAGTGAGATCAGGGGGCGGGACACCGGGGAGCTGTTTTTT.